A selection of T cell receptor beta chains follows, all from one sample in a study of cytomegalovirus exposure and HLA in healthy donors. Libraries were prepared by immunoSEQ multiplex PCR; TCRdb keeps only in-frame clonotypes and omits some of them. The table lists over 75,000 clones, about 79% of them singletons. The sequenced sample consisted of PBMCs. Every receptor here comes from a male donor in good health and CMV-seropositive. Each CDR3 is given with its conserved first and last residue. A D gene is named only where the DNA matches it firmly. Not all rows give a size; the values are once, few, many and, for expanded clones, a class.

once TRBJ2-5 . TRBV4-1 CASSQDGIGGLETQYF TGCGCCAGCAGCCAAGATGGGATTGGGGGCCTGGAGACCCAGTACTTC
few TRBJ1-1 . TRBV9 CASSVLTEAFF TGTGCCAGCTCTGTACTCACTGAAGCTTTCTTT
. TRBJ2-3 TRBD2 TRBV4-1 CASSQDNTGRLAGGSSTDTQYF TGCGCCAGCAGCCAAGATAATACAGGGAGGCTAGCGGGCGGTTCTAGCACAGATACGCAGTATTTT
. TRBJ2-5 . TRBV30 CAWRGAQETQYF TGTGCCTGGAGAGGGGCGCAGGAGACCCAGTACTTC
. TRBJ1-6 TRBD1 TRBV7-9 CASSLETGAYNSPLHF TGTGCCAGCAGCTTAGAAACAGGGGCCTATAATTCACCCCTCCACTTT
few TRBJ1-2 . TRBV6-6 CASSYSSTHGYTF TGTGCCAGCAGTTACTCGTCGACACATGGCTACACCTTC
. TRBJ1-1 . TRBV6-1 CASSEQGFPNTEAFF TGTGCCAGCAGTGAACAGGGGTTTCCCAACACTGAAGCTTTCTTT
. TRBJ1-1 TRBD1 TRBV15 CATTLGDRNTEAFF TGTGCCACCACCCTGGGGGACAGGAACACTGAAGCTTTCTTT
. TRBJ1-5 . TRBV4-1 CASSQAWGGALYNQPQHF TGCGCCAGCAGCCAAGCGTGGGGGGGTGCTCTCTACAATCAGCCCCAGCATTTT
. TRBJ1-2 TRBD1 TRBV6-4 CASSLETGNYGYTF TGTGCCAGCAGTCTGGAGACAGGGAACTATGGCTACACCTTC